This T cell receptor (beta chain) was captured by sequencing in a study of control samples from healthy donors and cancer patients. Trimming cost V 5 bases and J 8 bases, with 13 bases left between them. Germline V gene data show CDR1 as SGHVS and CDR2 as FQNEAQ. CDR3 size: 13 residues. Data came from immunoSEQ multiplex PCR; TCRdb stores just in-frame clones and leaves some out. Of approximately 110,000 clones detected, about 89% appear once; the ten largest clones hold approximately 16%. V usage is TRBV7-8 and J usage is TRBJ1-3, with D possibly matching TRBD1 (5 bases). The sequencing input was blood. This TCR came from a woman aged 45-59 years in good health. This CDR3 reads CASSLEGRDTIYF. CDR3 bases: TGTGCCAGCAGCCTAGAGGGGCGAGACACCATATATTTT.